The sequence of this T cell receptor beta chain was determined in a study of blood T cell repertoires in COVID-19. Study context: Researchers got acute and convalescent COVID-19 samples from the United States, Italy and Spain.

The data were produced by immunoSEQ multiplex PCR, yet TCRdb's version contains in-frame clones alone and is incomplete. The data contain some 110,000 clones, roughly 80% of them seen just once; the ten biggest clones take up 5% to 7.5%. In its sample, this clone was seen a few times. The source of this sequence is a man between 65 and 80 years old with acute or convalescent COVID-19. Sequencing input: peripheral blood.

For the CDR3, the DNA is TGCGCCAGCAGCTTGGTCCGTCTCGGGACAGGGATCGACGAGCAGTACTTC. Protein sequence: CASSLVRLGTGIDEQYF. V and J are TRBV5-1 and TRBJ2-7, with TRBD1 matching 9 bases. CDR3 length: 17 residues. The germline V gene has CDR1 SGHRS and CDR2 YFSETQ. The V gene end was trimmed by 0 bases and the J gene end by 5 bases; junction bases not matched to a gene: 12. Full variable domain (outside the CDR3, taken from reference TRBV5-1 and TRBJ2-7): KAGVTQTPRYLIKTRGQQVTLSCSPISGHRSVSWYQQTPGQGLQFLFEYFSETQRNKGNFPGRFSGRQFSNSRSEMNVSTLELGDSALYLCASSLVRLGTGIDEQYFGPGTRLTVT.